The T cell receptor (beta chain) under discussion was sequenced for a study of T cells expressing NK-cell markers. At the level of the study: Researchers got TCR beta repertoires out of sorted CD3+CD56+NKG2C+, CD3+CD56+NKG2C- and CD3+CD56-NKG2C+ T cells.

The study's findings and limits: CD8+ T cells in six donors included dominant NKG2C+ clonotypes at about 1.0-7.0%. The same clonotypes also predominated in the CD3+CD56-NKG2C+ fraction of a handful of donors.

UMIs were included in TCR beta cDNA generated by 5'RACE template switching. TCRdb re-called the 5' RACE reads, yielding one record per CDR3 amino acid sequence without DNA. The sample has approximately 150,000 distinct CDR3 sequences. Notes on this clonotype: Its antigen is as yet unknown.

The CDR3 length is 14 residues. Germline V gives CDR1 LGHNT, CDR2 FRNRAP. This sequence originates from a man younger than 30 in good health. J is TRBJ2-1 and V is TRBV12-5; without DNA, the TCRdb call of TRBD2 cannot be checked. The sequenced sample consisted of blood T cells: a sorted CD56 or NKG2C T cell subset, CD4+ or CD8+ T cells, or bulk PBMC T cells (not recorded which). CDR3 sequence: CASGSGQEGNEQFF.